This TCR beta chain is drawn from a study of shared clonotypes between healthy human individuals. Study-level points and caveats: What naive subsets generally showed was a larger estimated richness than memory subsets showed.

This CDR3 contains 19 residues. The V segment lost 1 base and the J segment 0 bases; nucleotides outside the gene matches: 15. Germline CDR1 SGDLS, CDR2 YYNGEE. It was into CD45RA+ naive and CD45RA-negative memory subsets that the CD4+ cells were split. TCRdb keeps only in-frame clones here, not all; method: immunoSEQ multiplex PCR. The data contain 2 million to 3 million clones, around 90% of them singletons. A word on this clone: The antigen remains unidentified.

Material for sequencing was naive CD4+ T cells sorted from blood. Noted subset: CD45RA+ positively selected. This chain links TRBV9 with TRBJ2-7, with TRBD1 matching 8 bases. The sequence derives from a young man in good health. CDR3 sequence: CASSVKTGVGVHLSYEQYF. The DNA of the CDR3 is TGTGCCAGCAGCGTAAAGACAGGGGTTGGCGTACACCTCTCCTACGAGCAGTACTTC.